One and the same sample provided the 8 T cell receptor beta chains below, sequenced in a study of shared clonotypes between healthy human individuals. TCRdb's table, derived via immunoSEQ multiplex PCR, lists solely in-frame clones and lacks some. The data show roughly 2 million clones, about 95% seen once. Naivety among CD8 cells was defined by CD45RO negativity and positive CCR7 selection, thereby excluding terminally differentiated effector memory CD45RA+ cells. Sequencing was performed on naive CD8+ T cells sorted from blood. The receptors here all came from a man aged 18-30 years in good health.

This clone was counted a single time. This chain joins TRBV15 and TRBJ2-7, with D possibly being TRBD1 or TRBD2 (5 bases each). This CDR3 is built from 14 residues. Germline V gives CDR1 LNHNV, CDR2 YYDKDF (reference sequence). Trimming took off 4 bases at V and 2 bases at J, with 12 bases between the two ends. The CDR3: CATSTGTLTYEQYF. CDR3 DNA: TGTGCCACCAGCACCGGGACCCTAACCTACGAGCAGTACTTC.

The rearrangement uses TRBV4-3 and TRBJ1-1; weak D call: TRBD1 (6 bases). The CDR3 consists of 14 residues. The germline V gene has CDR1 LGHNA and CDR2 YSLEER. Trimming took off 2 bases at V and 4 bases at J, with 11 bases between the two ends. The DNA for the CDR3 is TGCGCCAGCAGCCAATTAACAGGGACCACTGAAGCTTTCTTT. As protein: CASSQLTGTTEAFF.

The chain links TRBV5-8 to TRBJ2-3; D is uncertain. The V gene's germline CDR1 is SGHTS and CDR2 YDEGEE. Trimming pared 0 bases from V and 0 bases from J, leaving 8 bases between. The CDR3 has 15 amino acids. CDR3 bases: TGTGCCAGCAGCTTGGTTCCGGCTAGCACAGATACGCAGTATTTT. Its protein product is CASSLVPASTDTQYF.

This chain joins TRBV13 and TRBJ2-5; 7 bases map to TRBD2. The V gene end was trimmed by 2 bases and the J gene end by 0 bases; junction bases not matched to a gene: 6. Germline CDR1 reads PRHDT; CDR2 reads FYEKMQ (reference sequence). This CDR3 contains 16 residues. CDR3 loop: CASSLRGGRYQETQYF. The CDR3 bases are TGTGCCAGCAGCTTACGGGGAGGGCGGTACCAAGAGACCCAGTACTTC.

This chain connects TRBV5-6 to TRBJ1-2; TRBD1 agrees at 9 bases. The CDR3 contains 15 residues. The germline gives CDR1 SGHDT, CDR2 YYEEEE. V lost 3 bases to trimming and J lost 2 bases; unmatched junction nucleotides: 5. The CDR3 DNA reads TGTGCCAGCAGCTCTGGGGGGACAGGGAACTATGGCTACACCTTC. Translating it yields CASSSGGTGNYGYTF.

The gene calls are TRBV11-1 and TRBJ2-1; 7 bases are shared with TRBD1. The CDR3 loop spans 14 amino acids. The junction had 11 bases not matched to a gene; V was cut back by 7 bases and J by 8 bases. Germline CDR1 is SGHAT and CDR2 is FQDESV (reference sequence). The CDR3 spells CASKSLQGFHEQFF. As DNA, the CDR3 is TGTGCCAGCAAAAGTCTACAGGGGTTTCATGAGCAGTTCTTC.

The chain is built from TRBV14 and TRBJ1-1, with D tentatively TRBD1 (5 bases). V lost 0 bases to trimming and J lost 6 bases, with 14 bases between them. The CDR3 totals 15 residues. CDR1 and CDR2 (germline): SGHDN, FVKESK. CDR3 DNA sequence: TGTGCCAGCAGCCAAGATAGGGAAAGGGGCTCTGAAGCTTTCTTT. Amino acids: CASSQDRERGSEAFF.

This sequence joins TRBV5-8 and TRBJ2-7, with 14 bases fitting TRBD2. CDR1 is SGHTS and CDR2 is YDEGEE in the germline V gene. The CDR3 runs to 14 residues. V lost 5 bases, J lost 4 bases, and 2 bases stayed unmatched. The CDR3 region has the DNA TGTGCCAGCAGGACTAGCGGGGGGGAATACGAGCAGTACTTC. Encoded protein: CASRTSGGEYEQYF.